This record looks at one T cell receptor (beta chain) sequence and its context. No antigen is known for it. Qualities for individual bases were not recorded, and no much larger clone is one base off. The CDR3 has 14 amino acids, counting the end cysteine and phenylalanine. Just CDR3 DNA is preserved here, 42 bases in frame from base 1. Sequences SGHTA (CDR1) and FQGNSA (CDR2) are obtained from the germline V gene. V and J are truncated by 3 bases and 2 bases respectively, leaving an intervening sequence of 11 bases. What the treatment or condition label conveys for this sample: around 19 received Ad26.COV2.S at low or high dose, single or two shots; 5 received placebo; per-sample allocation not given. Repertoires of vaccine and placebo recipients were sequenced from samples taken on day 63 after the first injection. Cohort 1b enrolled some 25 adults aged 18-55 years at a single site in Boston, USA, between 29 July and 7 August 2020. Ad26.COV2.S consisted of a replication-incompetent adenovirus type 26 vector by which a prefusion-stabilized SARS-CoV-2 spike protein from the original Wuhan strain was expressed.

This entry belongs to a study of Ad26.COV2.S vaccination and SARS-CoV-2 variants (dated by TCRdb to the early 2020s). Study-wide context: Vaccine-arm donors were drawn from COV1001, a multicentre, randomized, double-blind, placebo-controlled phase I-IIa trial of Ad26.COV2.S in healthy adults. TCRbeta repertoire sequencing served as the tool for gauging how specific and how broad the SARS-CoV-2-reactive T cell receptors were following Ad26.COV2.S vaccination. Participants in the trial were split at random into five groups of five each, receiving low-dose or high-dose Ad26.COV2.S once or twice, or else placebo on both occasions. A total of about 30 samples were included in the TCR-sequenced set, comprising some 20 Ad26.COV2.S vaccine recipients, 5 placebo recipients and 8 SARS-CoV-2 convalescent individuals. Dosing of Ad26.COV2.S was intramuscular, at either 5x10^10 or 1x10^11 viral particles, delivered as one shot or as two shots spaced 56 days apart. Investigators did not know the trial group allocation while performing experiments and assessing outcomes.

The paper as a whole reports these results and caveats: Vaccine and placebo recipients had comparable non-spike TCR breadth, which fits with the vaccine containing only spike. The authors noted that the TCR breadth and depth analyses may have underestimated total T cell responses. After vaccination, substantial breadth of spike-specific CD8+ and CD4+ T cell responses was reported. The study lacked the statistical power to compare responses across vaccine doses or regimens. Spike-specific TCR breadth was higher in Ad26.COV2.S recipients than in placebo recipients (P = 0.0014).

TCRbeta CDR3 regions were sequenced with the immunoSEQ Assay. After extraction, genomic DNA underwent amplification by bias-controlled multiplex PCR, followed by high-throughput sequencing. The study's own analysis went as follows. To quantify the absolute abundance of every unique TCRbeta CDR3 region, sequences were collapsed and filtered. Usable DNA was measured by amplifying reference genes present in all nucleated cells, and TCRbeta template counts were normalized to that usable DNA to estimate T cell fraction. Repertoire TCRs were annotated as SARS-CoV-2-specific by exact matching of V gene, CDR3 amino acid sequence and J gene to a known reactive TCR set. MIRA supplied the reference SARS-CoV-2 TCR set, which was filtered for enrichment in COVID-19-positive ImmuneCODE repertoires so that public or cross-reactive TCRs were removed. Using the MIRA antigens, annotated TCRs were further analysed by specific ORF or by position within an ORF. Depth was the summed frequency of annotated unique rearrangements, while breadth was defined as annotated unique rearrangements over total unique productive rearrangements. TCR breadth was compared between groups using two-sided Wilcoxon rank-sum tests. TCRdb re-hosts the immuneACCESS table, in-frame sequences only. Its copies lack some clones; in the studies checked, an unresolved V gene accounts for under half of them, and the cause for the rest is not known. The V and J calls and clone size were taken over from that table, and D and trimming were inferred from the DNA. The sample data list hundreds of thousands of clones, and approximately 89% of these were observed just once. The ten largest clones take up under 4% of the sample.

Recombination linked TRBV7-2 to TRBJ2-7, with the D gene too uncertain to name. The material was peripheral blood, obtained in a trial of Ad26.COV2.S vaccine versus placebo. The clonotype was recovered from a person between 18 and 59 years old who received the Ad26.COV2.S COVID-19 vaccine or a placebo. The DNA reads TGTGCCAGCAGCTTCCAACACGGACCCTACGAGCAGTACTTC. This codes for CASSFQHGPYEQYF.